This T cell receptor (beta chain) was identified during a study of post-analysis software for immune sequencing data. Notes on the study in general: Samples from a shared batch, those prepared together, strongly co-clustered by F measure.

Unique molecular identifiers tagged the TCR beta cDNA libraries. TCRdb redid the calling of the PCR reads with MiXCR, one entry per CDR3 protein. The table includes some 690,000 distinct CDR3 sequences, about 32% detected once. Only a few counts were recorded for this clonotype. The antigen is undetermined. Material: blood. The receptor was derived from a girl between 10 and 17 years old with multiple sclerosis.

CDR3 residues: CASSRLGPNLRYTF. The CDR3 region has the DNA TGTGCCAGCAGCCGACTCGGACCCAACTTGCGCTACACCTTC. This chain uses TRBV7-2 with TRBJ1-2; D gene ambiguous. With 5 bases removed from V and 9 bases from J, the gap between germline ends came to 19 bases. The CDR3 consists of 14 residues. Germline V lookup: CDR1 SGHTA, CDR2 FQGNSA.